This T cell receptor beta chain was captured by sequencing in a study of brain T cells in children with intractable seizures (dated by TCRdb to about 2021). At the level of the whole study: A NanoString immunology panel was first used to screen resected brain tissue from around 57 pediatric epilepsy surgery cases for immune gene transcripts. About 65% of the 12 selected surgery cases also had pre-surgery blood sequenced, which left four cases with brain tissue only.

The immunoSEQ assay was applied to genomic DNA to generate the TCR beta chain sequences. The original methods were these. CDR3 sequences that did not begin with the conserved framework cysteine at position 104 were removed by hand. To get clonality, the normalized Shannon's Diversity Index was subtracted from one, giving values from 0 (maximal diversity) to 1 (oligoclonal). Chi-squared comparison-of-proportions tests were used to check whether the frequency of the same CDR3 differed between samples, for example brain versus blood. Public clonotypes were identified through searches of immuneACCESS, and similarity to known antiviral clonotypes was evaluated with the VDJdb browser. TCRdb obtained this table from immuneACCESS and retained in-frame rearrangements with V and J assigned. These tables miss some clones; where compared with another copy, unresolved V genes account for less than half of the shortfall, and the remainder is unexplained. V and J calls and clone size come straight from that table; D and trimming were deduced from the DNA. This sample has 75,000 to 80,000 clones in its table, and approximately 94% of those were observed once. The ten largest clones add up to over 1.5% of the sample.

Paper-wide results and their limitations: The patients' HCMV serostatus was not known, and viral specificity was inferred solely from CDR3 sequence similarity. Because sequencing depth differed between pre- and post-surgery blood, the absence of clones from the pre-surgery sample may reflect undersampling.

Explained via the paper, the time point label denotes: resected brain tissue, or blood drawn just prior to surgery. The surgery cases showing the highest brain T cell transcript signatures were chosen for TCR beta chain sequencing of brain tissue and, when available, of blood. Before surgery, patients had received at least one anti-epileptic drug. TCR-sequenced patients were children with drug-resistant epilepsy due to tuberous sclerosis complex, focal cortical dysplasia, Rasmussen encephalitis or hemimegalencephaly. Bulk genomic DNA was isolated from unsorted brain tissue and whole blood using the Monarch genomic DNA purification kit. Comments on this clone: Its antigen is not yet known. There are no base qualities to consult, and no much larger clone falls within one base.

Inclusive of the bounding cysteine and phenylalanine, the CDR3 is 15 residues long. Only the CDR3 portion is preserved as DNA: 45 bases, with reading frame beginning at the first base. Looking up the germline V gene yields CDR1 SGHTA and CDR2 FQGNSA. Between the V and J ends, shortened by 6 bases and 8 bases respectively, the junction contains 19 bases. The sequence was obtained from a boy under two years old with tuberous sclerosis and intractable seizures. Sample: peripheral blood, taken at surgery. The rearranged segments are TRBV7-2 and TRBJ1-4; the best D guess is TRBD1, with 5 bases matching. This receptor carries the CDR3 CASSPRRDPWEKLFF. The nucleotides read TGTGCCAGCAGTCCACGAAGGGACCCTTGGGAAAAACTGTTTTTT.